These 15 T cell receptor beta chains originate from one sample sequenced in a study of PD-L1 blockade in urothelial cancer. Time point: peripheral blood 6 weeks after treatment start. The protocol was immunoSEQ multiplex PCR, while the TCRdb copy is restricted to in-frame clones and leaves out a portion. Here the sample spans tens of thousands of clones, more than 70% being singletons. The sequences come from PBMCs, collected around atezolizumab (anti-PD-L1) treatment. The receptors here all came from a man between 65 and 79 years old with urothelial cancer.

V gene TRBV7-3 combines with J gene TRBJ1-1, with a possible D match to TRBD1 (5 bases). CDR3 length: 15 residues. The germline V and J ends were trimmed by 1 base and 6 bases, with 15 bases remaining between them. Germline-derived CDR1 and CDR2 are SGHTA and FQGTGA. For the CDR3, the DNA is TGTGCCAGCAGCTTAAGCGGGGCCGTTATATCTGAAGCTTTCTTT. Translation: CASSLSGAVISEAFF.

V usage is TRBV6-6 and J usage is TRBJ1-1; the D gene is possibly TRBD1 (6 bases). This CDR3 has 14 residues. V dropped 4 bases and J dropped 1 base, with 10 bases sitting between them. Germline V CDR1 and CDR2: MNHNY, SVGAGI (reference sequence). CDR3: CASSLDRSNTEAFF. For the CDR3, the DNA is TGTGCCAGCAGTTTAGACAGGTCGAACACTGAAGCTTTCTTT.

The gene calls are TRBV5-1 and TRBJ2-7; 9 bases map to TRBD2. The CDR3 is 15 amino acids. Germline CDR1 is SGHRS and CDR2 is YFSETQ. V shed 4 bases and J 2 bases; nucleotides not matched to a gene: 7. CDR3 coding DNA: TGCGCCAGCAGCCCCGCACGCGGGAGGGCCTACGAGCAGTACTTC. This translates into CASSPARGRAYEQYF.

The chain uses TRBV6-1 and TRBJ1-1; D gene unclear. Germline V gene lookup returns CDR1 MNHNS and CDR2 SASEGT. V gave up 2 bases and J gave up 6 bases, with 13 bases separating them. The length of the CDR3 is 14 residues. CDR3 DNA: TGTGCCAGCAGTGAAAGACTGGGAGGCGCTGAAGCTTTCTTT. Translated: CASSERLGGAEAFF.

The J gene is TRBJ2-3, the V gene TRBV4-2, with 10 nucleotides matching TRBD2. The CDR3 spans 19 residues. Germline V gene sequence: CDR1 LGHNA, CDR2 YNFKEQ. Unmatched junction bases numbered 18, after V lost 5 bases and J lost 4 bases. The CDR3 nucleotides are TGTGCCAGCAGCGCCTCATACCCCGCAGCGGGAGGGCATGCAGATACGCAGTATTTT. Encoded protein: CASSASYPAAGGHADTQYF.

This chain uses TRBV2 with TRBJ2-7, with 10 bases matching TRBD1. CDR3 length equals 14 residues. J gave up 2 bases and V 8 bases, and 6 bases lay outside the gene matches. Germline lookup yields CDR1 SNHLY and CDR2 FYNNEI. CDR3 sequence reads: CASCTGTGAYEQYF. The CDR3 nucleotides read TGTGCCAGCTGTACCGGGACAGGGGCCTACGAGCAGTACTTC.

V usage is TRBV7-3 and J usage is TRBJ2-2, with 8 bases that match TRBD1. CDR3 length: 13 amino acids. Germline V gives CDR1 SGHTA, CDR2 FQGTGA. The trim removed 6 bases at V and 6 bases at J, leaving 3 bases unmatched. CDR3 in amino acids: CASSDRGAGELFF. The CDR3 region has the DNA TGTGCCAGCAGTGACAGGGGAGCCGGGGAGCTGTTTTTT.

The chain couples TRBV11-3 to TRBJ2-1; TRBD1 matches at 7 bases. CDR1 is SGHNT, CDR2 YENEEA, per germline. The CDR3 loop spans 15 amino acids. The V segment lost 1 base and the J segment 5 bases; nucleotides outside the gene matches: 5. This CDR3 reads CASSLGGDRDNEQFF. The CDR3 DNA reads TGTGCCAGCAGCTTAGGAGGGGACAGAGACAATGAGCAGTTCTTC.

The V call is TRBV4-1, the J call TRBJ2-1; D is unclear. The V end was cut by 4 bases, the J end by 7 bases, with 11 bases between. CDR1 is MGHRA, CDR2 YSYEKL, per germline. The CDR3 runs to 13 residues. DNA of the CDR3: TGCGCCAGCAGCCTAACGACTGGGAATGAGCAGTTCTTC. This translates into CASSLTTGNEQFF.

The CDR3 nucleotides are TGCGCCAGCGGGAGCGGGACAGGGAATTATGGCTACACCTTC. It translates to CASGSGTGNYGYTF. The J gene is TRBJ1-2, the V gene TRBV5-1, with 9 bases that match TRBD1. J gave up 5 bases and V 7 bases, and 9 bases lay outside the gene matches. This CDR3 contains 14 residues. The germline gives CDR1 SGHRS, CDR2 YFSETQ.

In this sample, this clone turned up once. The chain couples TRBV27 to TRBJ2-1; the D gene is possibly TRBD2 (6 bases). V shed 6 bases and J shed 3 bases, with 15 bases lying between them. The CDR3 covers 15 residues. Germline V gene lookup returns CDR1 MNHEY and CDR2 SMNVEV (reference sequence). The CDR3 spells CASRGGVTFYNEQFF. The CDR3 DNA reads as TGTGCCAGCAGGGGGGGAGTTACTTTCTACAATGAGCAGTTCTTC.

This clone was seen only once. The gene calls are TRBV5-5 and TRBJ2-7; TRBD1 agrees at 11 bases. This CDR3 region has 15 residues. Germline V lookup: CDR1 SGHKS, CDR2 YYEKEE (reference sequence). Trimming cost V 1 base and J 5 bases; bases outside gene matches: 5. The CDR3 region has the DNA TGTGCCAGCAGCTTGCTAAGGACAGGGGGCGACGAGCAGTACTTC. It specifies CASSLLRTGGDEQYF.

This clone appeared a few times. V is TRBV27 and J is TRBJ2-1; 8 nucleotides match TRBD2. J gave up 9 bases and V 6 bases, and 10 bases lay outside the gene matches. This CDR3 comprises 14 residues. Germline loops: CDR1 MNHEY, CDR2 SMNVEV (reference sequence). The CDR3 reads CASRMTGGRGEQFF. In DNA form, the CDR3 reads TGTGCCAGCAGAATGACGGGGGGGCGCGGTGAGCAGTTCTTC.

The chain links TRBV5-5 to TRBJ1-1; TRBD1 is a possible D gene (6 bases). The CDR3 runs 13 residues. Trimming took off 2 bases at V and 3 bases at J, with 8 bases between the two ends. Germline V lookup: CDR1 SGHKS, CDR2 YYEKEE (reference sequence). The CDR3 DNA reads as TGTGCCAGCAGCTTCCGACAGGACACTGAAGCTTTCTTT. Protein: CASSFRQDTEAFF.

The chain employs TRBV27 and TRBJ2-1; D is perhaps TRBD2 (6 bases). V lost 1 base, J lost 5 bases, and 12 bases lay in between. The CDR3 sequence is 15 residues long. Looked up from germline, CDR1 is MNHEY and CDR2 is SMNVEV (reference sequence). Here the CDR3 DNA reads TGTGCCAGCAGTTTATTTGCGGGATCCAACAATGAGCAGTTCTTC. Residues: CASSLFAGSNNEQFF.